The sequence of this T cell receptor (beta chain) was determined in a study of blood T cells in healthy people across ages. The V gene's germline CDR1 is SGHRS and CDR2 YFSETQ. The CDR3 loop spans 12 amino acids. With 2 bases clipped from V and 8 bases from J, the junction kept 3 bases outside the gene matches. The authors ran a second PCR of about 6 to 11 cycles using a sample-barcoded 5' primer and a J-beta primer mix. TCRdb processed the 5' RACE reads anew with MiXCR; each CDR3 protein has one entry. The data hold fewer than 1,000,000 distinct CDR3 sequences, with approximately 44% observed a single time.

Material for sequencing was blood. V and J are TRBV5-1 and TRBJ1-2, with TRBD1 identical over 7 bases. The clonotype comes from a man between 60 and 70 years old in good health. The CDR3 DNA follows: TGCGCCAGCAGCTTTCAGGGGGACGGCTACACCTTC. It is translated as CASSFQGDGYTF.